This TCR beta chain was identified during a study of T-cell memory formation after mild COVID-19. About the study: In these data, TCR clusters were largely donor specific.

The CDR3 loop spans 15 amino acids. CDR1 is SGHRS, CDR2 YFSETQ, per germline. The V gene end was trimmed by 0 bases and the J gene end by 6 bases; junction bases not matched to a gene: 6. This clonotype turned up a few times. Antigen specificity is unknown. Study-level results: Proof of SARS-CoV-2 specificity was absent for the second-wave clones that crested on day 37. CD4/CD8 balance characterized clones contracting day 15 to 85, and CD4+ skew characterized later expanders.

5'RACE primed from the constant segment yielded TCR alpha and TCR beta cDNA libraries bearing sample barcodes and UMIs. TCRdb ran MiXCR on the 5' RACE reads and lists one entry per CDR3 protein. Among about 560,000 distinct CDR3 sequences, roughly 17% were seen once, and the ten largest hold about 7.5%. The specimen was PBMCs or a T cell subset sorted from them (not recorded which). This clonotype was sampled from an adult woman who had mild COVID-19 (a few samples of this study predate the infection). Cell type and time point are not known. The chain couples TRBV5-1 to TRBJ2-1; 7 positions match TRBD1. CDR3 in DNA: TGCGCCAGCAGCTTGGCCGGGACAGTCGCCAATGAGCAGTTCTTC. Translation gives CASSLAGTVANEQFF.